The present T cell receptor beta chain was sequenced within a study of T cells in localized non-small cell lung cancer. The CDR3 has 16 amino acids. The V end was cut by 6 bases, the J end by 1 base, with 19 bases between. From germline, CDR1 is KGHSH and CDR2 LQKENI. Findings and caveats of the study: Owing to sequencing of a solitary tumor region, heterogeneity cannot be discounted. Adjacent lung tissue had a median around 50 of the top 100 clones found in the tumor. Uninvolved adjacent lung had higher T cell clonality than tumor and all other tissues.

This clone was detected a few times. Its specificity is not known. TCRdb's copy holds only in-frame clones and misses some; the assay was immunoSEQ multiplex PCR. In the table there are some 640 clones, nearly 20% of which are singletons. The chain has TRBV18 and TRBJ2-7; tentative D call: TRBD1 (6 bases). The source is a male donor older than 55 with stage I squamous cell lung carcinoma. Here the sequenced sample was lung tumor tissue, taken before any cancer treatment. In DNA, the CDR3 is TGTGCCAGCTCGTCTACAGGGTTTGGGGTTTCCTACGAGCAGTACTTC. Protein: CASSSTGFGVSYEQYF.